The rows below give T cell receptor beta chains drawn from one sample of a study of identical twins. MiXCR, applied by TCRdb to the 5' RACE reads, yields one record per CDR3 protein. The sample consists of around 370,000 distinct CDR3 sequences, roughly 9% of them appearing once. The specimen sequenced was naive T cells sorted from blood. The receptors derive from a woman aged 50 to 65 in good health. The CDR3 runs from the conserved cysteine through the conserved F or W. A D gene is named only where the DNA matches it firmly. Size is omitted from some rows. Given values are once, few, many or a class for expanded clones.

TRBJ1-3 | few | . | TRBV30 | TGTGCCTGGTTACAGGTTTCCTCTGGAAACACCATATATTTT | CAWLQVSSGNTIYF
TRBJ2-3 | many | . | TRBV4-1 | TGCGCCAGCAGCCAAGGGGGGCGAGAGAGCACAGATACGCAGTATTTT | CASSQGGRESTDTQYF
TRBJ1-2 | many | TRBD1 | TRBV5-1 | TGCGCCAGCAGCTCCGGGACAGGGAAAGGCTACACCTTC | CASSSGTGKGYTF
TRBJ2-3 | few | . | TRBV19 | TGTGCCAGTACGAGGCAGGGCCTCACAGATACGCAGTATTTT | CASTRQGLTDTQYF
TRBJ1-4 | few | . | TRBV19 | TGTGCCAGTAGCCCAACCGGGACACCGGGTGAAAAACTGTTTTTT | CASSPTGTPGEKLFF
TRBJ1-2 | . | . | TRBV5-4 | TGTGCCAGCAGCTTGGTTGAGGGCCCTGGCTACACCTTC | CASSLVEGPGYTF
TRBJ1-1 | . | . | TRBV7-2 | TGTGCCAGCAGAGGGTGGGACACTGAAGCTTTCTTT | CASRGWDTEAFF
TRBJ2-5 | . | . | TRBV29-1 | TGCAGCGGGAAGGGGGAGACCCAGTACTTC | CSGKGETQYF
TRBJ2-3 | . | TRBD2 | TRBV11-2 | TGTGCCAGCAGCTTACTCGCTAGCGGGAGCGATACGCAGTATTTT | CASSLLASGSDTQYF
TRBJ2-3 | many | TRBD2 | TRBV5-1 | TGCGCCAGCAGCTTGCAAGGGACTAGCGATGGAGCAGATACGCAGTATTTT | CASSLQGTSDGADTQYF
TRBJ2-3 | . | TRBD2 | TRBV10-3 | TGTGCCATCAGTTCGCCGGGAGGGCCCACAGATACGCAGTATTTT | CAISSPGGPTDTQYF
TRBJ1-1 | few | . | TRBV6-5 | TGTGCCAGCAGCCGAAACCGACAGGTACCGAACACTGAAGCTTTCTTT | CASSRNRQVPNTEAFF
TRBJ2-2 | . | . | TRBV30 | TGTGCCTGGAGCTTCGGGAACACCGGGGAGCTGTTTTTT | CAWSFGNTGELFF
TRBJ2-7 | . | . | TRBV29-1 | TGCAGCGTTGGAGTTCTGAACTACGAGCAGTACTTC | CSVGVLNYEQYF
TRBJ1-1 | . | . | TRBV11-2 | TGTGCCAGCAGCTTAGTCGCAGCCGCCAAGAACACTGAAGCTTTCTTT | CASSLVAAAKNTEAFF
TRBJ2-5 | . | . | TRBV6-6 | TGTGCCAGCAAGTACTTGTACCAAGAGACCCAGTACTTC | CASKYLYQETQYF
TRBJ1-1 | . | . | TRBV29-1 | TGCAGCGGGGCAGAGGGGTGGGGGAACACTGAAGCTTTCTTT | CSGAEGWGNTEAFF
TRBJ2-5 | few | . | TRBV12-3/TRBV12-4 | TGTGCCAGCAGGCGGGACGAATACCAAGAGACCCAGTACTTC | CASRRDEYQETQYF
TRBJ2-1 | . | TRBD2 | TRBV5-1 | TGCGCCAGCAGCTTCTGGACTAGCGGGGTAGGTGAGCAGTTCTTC | CASSFWTSGVGEQFF
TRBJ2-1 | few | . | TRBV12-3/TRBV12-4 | TGTGCCAGCAGTTTAGGGCATTCACTTGAGTTCTTC | CASSLGHSLEFF
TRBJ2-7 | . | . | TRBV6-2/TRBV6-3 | TGTGCCAGCAGGCTTCCGGGCATACTCTCCTACGAGCAGTACTTC | CASRLPGILSYEQYF
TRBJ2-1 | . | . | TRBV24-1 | TGTGCCACCAGTGATTTGCAAGGAGCTGAGCAGTTCTTC | CATSDLQGAEQFF
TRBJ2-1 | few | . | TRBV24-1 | TGTGCCACCAGTGGAGGGAGGCCCCGACAGAGCTCCTACAATGAGCAGTTCTTC | CATSGGRPRQSSYNEQFF
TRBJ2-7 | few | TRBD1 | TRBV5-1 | TGCGCCAGCAGTTCATGGACAGGCCCAACCTACGAGCAGTACTTC | CASSSWTGPTYEQYF
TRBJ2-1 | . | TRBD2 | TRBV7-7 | TGTGCCAGCTCGCCTTGGGAGGGACACAATGAGCAGTTCTTC | CASSPWEGHNEQFF
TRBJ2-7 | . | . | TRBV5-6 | TGTGCCAGCAGCCTAGACAGAACCTACGAGCAGTACTTC | CASSLDRTYEQYF
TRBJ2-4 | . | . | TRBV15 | TGTGCCACCAGCCCGGGACCACGAGGCATTCAGTACTTC | CATSPGPRGIQYF
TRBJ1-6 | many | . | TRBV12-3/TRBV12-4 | TGTGCCAGCAGTTCCTCCGGGACAAAATATAATTCACCCCTCCACTTT | CASSSSGTKYNSPLHF
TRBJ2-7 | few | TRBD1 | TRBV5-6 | TGTGCCAGCAGCCCCGGGACAGCCTTCGAGCAGTACTTC | CASSPGTAFEQYF
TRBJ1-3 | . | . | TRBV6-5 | TGTGCCAGCACCGGGGGGTCGGCTGGAAACACCATATATTTT | CASTGGSAGNTIYF
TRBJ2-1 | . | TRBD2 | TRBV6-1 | TGTGCCAGCAGTGGACGGACGGGGATAGGTAGCGGGAGTAGGTATGAGCAGTTCTTC | CASSGRTGIGSGSRYEQFF
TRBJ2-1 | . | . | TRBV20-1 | TGCAGTGCCTCTCGGGGCGGAGTCTACAATGAGCAGTTCTTC | CSASRGGVYNEQFF
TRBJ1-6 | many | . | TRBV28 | TGTGCCAGCAGTTTGCCGAATTCACCCCTCCACTTT | CASSLPNSPLHF
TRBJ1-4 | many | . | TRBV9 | TGTGCCAGCAGCGCTGATAATGAAAAACTGTTTTTT | CASSADNEKLFF
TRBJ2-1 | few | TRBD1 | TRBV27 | TGTGCCAGCAGTTTACGGGACAGGGGTGACAATGAGCAGTTCTTC | CASSLRDRGDNEQFF
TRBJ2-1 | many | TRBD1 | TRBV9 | TGTGCCAGCAGCACAGGGGGTAGCAATGAGCAGTTCTTC | CASSTGGSNEQFF
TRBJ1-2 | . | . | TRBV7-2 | TGTGCCAGCAGCCAGAGCCGGGATGTATATGGCTACACCTTC | CASSQSRDVYGYTF
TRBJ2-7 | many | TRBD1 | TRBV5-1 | TGCGCCAGCAGCTTGGTCGGGACAGCTGGAGTCTACGAGCAGTACTTC | CASSLVGTAGVYEQYF
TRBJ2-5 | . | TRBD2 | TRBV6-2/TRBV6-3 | TGTGCCAGCAGAATTGGACTAGCTTCGAGTAAAGAGACCCAGTACTTC | CASRIGLASSKETQYF
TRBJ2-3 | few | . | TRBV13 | TGTGCCAGCAGCCTCCGGGGGGCAACTAGCACAGATACGCAGTATTTT | CASSLRGATSTDTQYF
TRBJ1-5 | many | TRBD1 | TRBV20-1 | TGCAGTGCTACGACCGGGACAGGGCTAGGTCAGCCCCAGCATTTT | CSATTGTGLGQPQHF
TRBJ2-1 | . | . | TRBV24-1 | TGTGCCACCAGTGATATAAGAGTCCCCAACAATGAGCAGTTCTTC | CATSDIRVPNNEQFF
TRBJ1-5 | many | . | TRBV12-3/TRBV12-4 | TGTGCCAGCAGTTTTGCGGGCAATCAGCCCCAGCATTTT | CASSFAGNQPQHF
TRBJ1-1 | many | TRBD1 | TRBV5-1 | TGCGCCAGCAGCCAACCCGACAGGGTGGGCACTGAAGCTTTCTTT | CASSQPDRVGTEAFF
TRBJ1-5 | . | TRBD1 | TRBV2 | TGTGCCAGCAGAGCCTTGACAGGGAATGATCAGCCCCAGCATTTT | CASRALTGNDQPQHF
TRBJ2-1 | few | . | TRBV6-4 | TGTGCCAGCAGTAAACTAGCATCTGGAGGTGAGCAGTTCTTC | CASSKLASGGEQFF
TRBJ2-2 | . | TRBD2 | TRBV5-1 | TGCGCCAGCACATGGACTAGCGGGGCGAACACCGGGGAGCTGTTTTTT | CASTWTSGANTGELFF
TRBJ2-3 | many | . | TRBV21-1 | TGTGCCAGCAGTGGGTATACCACAGATACGCAGTATTTT | CASSGYTTDTQYF
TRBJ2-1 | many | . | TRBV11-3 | TGTGCCAGCAGCACGCTACGTAGGGAGAGGCGCGACAATGAGCAGTTCTTC | CASSTLRRERRDNEQFF
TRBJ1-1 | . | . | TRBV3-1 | TGTGCCAGCAGCCAAGATAAAAGAAGGCTGCAGGGAAGAACTGAAGCTTTCTTT | CASSQDKRRLQGRTEAFF
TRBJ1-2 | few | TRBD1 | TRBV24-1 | TGTGCCACCAGTGATCCCGGGCAGGGGGCCTATGGCTACACCTTC | CATSDPGQGAYGYTF
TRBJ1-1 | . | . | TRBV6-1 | TGTGCCAGCAGTGAAATGGGGAGGGCGGACACTGAAGCTTTCTTT | CASSEMGRADTEAFF